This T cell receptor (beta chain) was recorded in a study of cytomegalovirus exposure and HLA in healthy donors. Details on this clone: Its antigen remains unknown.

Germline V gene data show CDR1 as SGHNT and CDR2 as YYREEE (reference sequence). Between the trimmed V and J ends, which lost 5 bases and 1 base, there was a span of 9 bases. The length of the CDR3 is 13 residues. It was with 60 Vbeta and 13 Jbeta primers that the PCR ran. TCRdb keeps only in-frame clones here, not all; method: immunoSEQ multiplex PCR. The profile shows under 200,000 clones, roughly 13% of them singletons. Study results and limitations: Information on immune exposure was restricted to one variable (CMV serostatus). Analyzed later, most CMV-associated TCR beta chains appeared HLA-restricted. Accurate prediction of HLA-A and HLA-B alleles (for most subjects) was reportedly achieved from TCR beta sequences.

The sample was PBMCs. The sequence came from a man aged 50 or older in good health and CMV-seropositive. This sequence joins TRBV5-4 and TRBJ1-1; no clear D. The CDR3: CASRRGANTEAFF. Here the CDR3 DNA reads TGTGCCAGCAGACGCGGAGCGAACACTGAAGCTTTCTTT.